This entry lists 15 T cell receptor beta chains sequenced from one sample in a study of T cell changes during pregnancy in multiple sclerosis. The method was immunoSEQ multiplex PCR; TCRdb's version includes in-frame clones alone and lacks a portion of them. The sample contains tens of thousands of clones, about 93% of which appear only once. This specimen consisted of CD4+ T cells from peripheral blood mononuclear cells, obtained in the third trimester of pregnancy. All receptors derive from a female donor with multiple sclerosis, enrolled in a pregnancy study.

This clone was picked up one time. This chain uses TRBV12-5 with TRBJ2-1, with 12 positions matching TRBD2. V shed 6 bases, J shed 7 bases, and the junction held 10 bases outside the gene matches. This CDR3 comprises 16 residues. The germline V gene has CDR1 LGHNT and CDR2 FRNRAP. The CDR3 DNA sequence: TGTGCTAGTGGGCGGACTAGCGGGATGGGAGTGAATGAGCAGTTCTTC. Translated: CASGRTSGMGVNEQFF.

The rearrangement uses TRBV18 and TRBJ1-5; 10 positions agree with TRBD1. V gave up 6 bases and J gave up 2 bases; unmatched junction bases: 7. Germline CDR1 and CDR2: KGHSH and LQKENI. The CDR3 is 16 amino acids. In nucleotides, the CDR3 is TGTGCCAGCTCGCCTGACAGGGGGCAAGGCAATCAGCCCCAGCATTTT. Its translation: CASSPDRGQGNQPQHF.

The chain employs TRBV7-3 and TRBJ1-1, with 7 positions matching TRBD1. This CDR3 is 13 amino acids long. Per the germline V gene, CDR1 is SGHTA and CDR2 is FQGTGA. After removal of 4 bases from V and 4 bases from J, the junction contained 3 bases not matched to a gene. The chain's CDR3 is CASSSGGITEAFF. CDR3 nucleotide sequence: TGTGCCAGCAGCTCAGGGGGTATCACTGAAGCTTTCTTT.

CDR3 sequence (DNA): TGTGCCAGCAACACAAGGACAGGGGACACTGAAGCTTTCTTT. Translation gives CASNTRTGDTEAFF. The chain joins TRBV7-2 to TRBJ1-1; 9 bases fit TRBD1. The CDR3 has 14 residues. Germline assignment: CDR1 SGHTA and CDR2 FQGNSA. The V gene end was trimmed by 7 bases and the J gene end by 3 bases; junction bases not matched to a gene: 6.

The chain links TRBV11-3 to TRBJ2-7, with 7 bases fitting TRBD2. This CDR3 region has 17 residues. V was pared by 4 bases and J by 5 bases, with 17 bases of the junction left unmatched. Germline CDR1 is SGHNT and CDR2 is YENEEA. CDR3 nucleotides: TGTGCCAGCAGCTCGTCCCGAGCGGGATCCTCGTCCCACGAGCAGTACTTC. This sequence encodes CASSSSRAGSSSHEQYF.

CDR3 loop: CASSFSVRPQYF. The CDR3, as DNA: TGTGCCAGCAGTTTTTCAGTCAGGCCCCAGTACTTC. The chain combines TRBV28 with TRBJ2-5; D remains unclear. The ends were cut back, 3 bases at V and 9 bases at J, with 11 bases in the middle. Per the germline V gene, CDR1 is MDHEN and CDR2 is SYDVKM. The CDR3 has 12 amino acids. Full variable domain (rest looked up from reference TRBV28 and TRBJ2-5): DVKVTQSSRYLVKRTGEKVFLECVQDMDHENMFWYRQDPGLGLRLIYFSYDVKMKEKGDIPEGYSVSREKKERFSLILESASTNQTSMYLCASSFSVRPQYFGPGTRLLVL.

This CDR3 is CASSGLAGAKSYEQYF. The CDR3 nucleotides read TGTGCCAGCAGCGGACTAGCGGGGGCAAAATCCTACGAGCAGTACTTC. V usage is TRBV13 and J usage is TRBJ2-7; 13 nucleotides agree with TRBD2. This CDR3 contains 16 residues. V shed 5 bases and J 1 base; nucleotides not matched to a gene: 5. From germline, CDR1 is PRHDT and CDR2 FYEKMQ (reference sequence). Looking up the rest from reference TRBV13 and TRBJ2-7 gives the full variable domain: AAGVIQSPRHLIKEKRETATLKCYPIPRHDTVYWYQQGPGQDPQFLISFYEKMQSDKGSIPDRFSAQQFSDYHSELNMSSLELGDSALYFCASSGLAGAKSYEQYFGPGTRLTVT.

This chain joins TRBV6-6 and TRBJ2-7, with 9 nucleotides matching TRBD1. The CDR3 covers 15 residues. The V gene end was trimmed by 3 bases and the J gene end by 6 bases; junction bases not matched to a gene: 9. From germline, CDR1 is MNHNY and CDR2 SVGAGI (reference sequence). CDR3 sequence: CASSYSGTGIGEQYF. The CDR3 nucleotides read TGTGCCAGCAGTTATTCCGGGACAGGGATAGGCGAGCAGTACTTC.

The genes are TRBV4-2 and TRBJ1-4; unclear D gene. V shed 4 bases and J shed 4 bases, with 10 bases lying between them. This CDR3 is built from 14 residues. Germline CDR1 reads LGHNA; CDR2 reads YNFKEQ. The CDR3 DNA is TGTGCCAGCAGCCCCCAGGCAGATAATGAAAAACTGTTTTTT. Translated, it gives CASSPQADNEKLFF.

V is TRBV27 and J is TRBJ2-1; 9 positions match TRBD1. With V trimmed by 6 bases and J by 7 bases, 13 bases remained unmatched. The CDR3 sequence is 16 residues long. CDR1 and CDR2 (germline): MNHEY, SMNVEV (reference sequence). This CDR3 is CASSAALRTGDNEQFF. CDR3 bases: TGTGCCAGCAGCGCAGCCCTCAGGACAGGGGATAATGAGCAGTTCTTC.

This CDR3 reads CASSLQTVLNTEAFF. CDR3 DNA sequence: TGCGCCAGCAGCCTACAGACAGTCTTGAACACTGAAGCTTTCTTT. The J gene is TRBJ1-1, the V gene TRBV5-1; D possibly corresponds to TRBD1 (5 bases). This CDR3 region has 15 residues. V was cut by 4 bases and J by 0 bases, with 13 bases left in between. From germline, CDR1 is SGHRS and CDR2 YFSETQ.

This clone was observed once. The chain recombines TRBV27 with TRBJ1-3; D might be TRBD1 (5 bases). The length of the CDR3 is 15 residues. Trimming took off 5 bases at V and 1 base at J, with 12 bases between the two ends. The germline CDR1 and CDR2 sequences are MNHEY and SMNVEV (reference sequence). The CDR3: CASSPGGASGNTIYF. CDR3 nucleotide sequence: TGTGCCAGCAGTCCCGGAGGGGCGTCTGGAAACACCATATATTTT.

The chain employs TRBV11-2 and TRBJ2-5; TRBD2 aligns across 11 bases. The CDR3 extends over 15 amino acids. Losses at the gene ends were 2 bases for V and 5 bases for J; bases not matched to a gene: 4. CDR1 is SGHAT and CDR2 is FQNNGV in the germline V gene. CDR3 loop: CASSLRLAGLETQYF. The DNA for the CDR3 is TGTGCCAGCAGCTTACGACTAGCGGGACTGGAGACCCAGTACTTC.

The chain is built from TRBV2 and TRBJ2-7; 10 bases fit TRBD2. Germline CDR1 is SNHLY and CDR2 is FYNNEI. The CDR3 is 15 amino acids. Trimming at V came to 2 bases and at J to 2 bases, leaving 3 bases not matched to a gene. The CDR3 spells CASSEPLAGAYEQYF. CDR3 nucleotides: TGTGCCAGCAGTGAACCCCTAGCGGGGGCCTACGAGCAGTACTTC.

The rearrangement uses TRBV28 and TRBJ1-1; unclear D gene. Germline V CDR1 and CDR2: MDHEN, SYDVKM. V lost 8 bases, J lost 0 bases, and 10 bases lay in between. There are 13 residues in the CDR3. The CDR3 DNA follows: TGTGCCAGCCGGGGATTTATGAACACTGAAGCTTTCTTT. It yields the protein CASRGFMNTEAFF.